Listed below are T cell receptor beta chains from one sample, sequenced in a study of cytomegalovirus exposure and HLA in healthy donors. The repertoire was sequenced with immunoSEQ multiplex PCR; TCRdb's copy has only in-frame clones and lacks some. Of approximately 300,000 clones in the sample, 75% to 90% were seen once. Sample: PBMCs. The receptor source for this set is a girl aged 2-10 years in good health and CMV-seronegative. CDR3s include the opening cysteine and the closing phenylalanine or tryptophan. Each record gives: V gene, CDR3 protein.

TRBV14	CASSQTSTAYEQYF
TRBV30	CAWSNFQTGELFF
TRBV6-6	CASSETVVPYEQYF
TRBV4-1	CASSRTRATADMNTEAFF
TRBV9	CASSGTGTAAYEQYF
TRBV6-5	CASSYSSGRGSGYTF
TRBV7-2	CASSLGGGPSEQFF
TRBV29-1	CSVEEGGTGVAGELFF
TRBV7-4	CASSLASTGRNTEAFF
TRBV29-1	CSVYGTHNTEAFF
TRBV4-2	CASSQDVTSANNEQFF
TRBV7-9	CASSIPLGVRLGYTF
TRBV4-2	CASRKGQGGTEAFF
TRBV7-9	CASSGTRGSSYNEQFF
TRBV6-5	CASSQRQGLAFF
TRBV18	CASSPPSGWYAQYF
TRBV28	CASSLTAALQPQHF
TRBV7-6	CASSLEMTFNEQFF
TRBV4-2	CASSQEASGTDTQYF
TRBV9	CASGTGQGSNQPQHF
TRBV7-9	CASSLRTYEQYF
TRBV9	CASSVGLDTQYF
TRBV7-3	CASSPSGEETQYF